The rows below give T cell receptor beta chains drawn from one sample of a study of blood T cell repertoires in COVID-19. Produced via immunoSEQ multiplex PCR; TCRdb's table is partial and in-frame only. The repertoire holds approximately 230,000 clones, with about 80% as singletons. The sample comprised peripheral blood. These receptors came from a man older than 75 with acute or convalescent COVID-19. Each CDR3 is given with its conserved first and last residue. A D gene is named only where the DNA matches it firmly. Only part of the rows carry a size: once, few, many, or a class if the clone is expanded.

TRBD1	TRBV6-6	TRBJ1-6	.	CASSPSSGTGSNSPLHF	TGTGCCAGCAGTCCGAGCTCCGGGACAGGGTCCAATTCACCCCTCCACTTT
.	TRBV30	TRBJ1-6	.	CAWSVRGSYNSPLHF	TGTGCCTGGAGTGTACGGGGGAGCTATAATTCACCCCTCCACTTT
TRBD1	TRBV19	TRBJ1-1	few	CASSAPGAGGTEAFF	TGTGCCAGTAGTGCCCCCGGGGCAGGGGGCACTGAAGCTTTCTTT
TRBD1	TRBV30	TRBJ1-2	.	CAWSGDRLGYGYTF	TGTGCCTGGAGTGGGGACAGGTTAGGCTATGGCTACACCTTC
TRBD1	TRBV6-5	TRBJ1-5	once	CASTPDRGSNQPQHF	TGTGCCAGCACCCCGGACAGGGGCAGCAATCAGCCCCAGCATTTT
.	TRBV3-1/TRBV3-2	TRBJ1-1	.	CASSRGAEAFF	TGTGCCAGCAGTCGGGGGGCTGAAGCTTTCTTT
TRBD1	TRBV4-1	TRBJ2-5	.	CASSRGAGGFQETQYF	TGCGCCAGCAGCCGGGGGGCAGGGGGCTTCCAAGAGACCCAGTACTTC
TRBD1	TRBV5-1	TRBJ1-5	.	CASSLTGEFQPQHF	TGCGCCAGCAGCTTGACAGGGGAATTTCAGCCCCAGCATTTT
.	TRBV6-5	TRBJ1-5	.	CASSRDNHSNQPQHF	TGTGCCAGCAGTCGGGACAACCATAGCAATCAGCCCCAGCATTTT
TRBD1	TRBV18	TRBJ1-2	few	CASSPTGQGNYGYTF	TGTGCCAGCTCACCGACCGGACAGGGGAACTATGGCTACACCTTC
.	TRBV5-1	TRBJ2-4	.	CASSPGGTAKNIQYF	TGCGCCAGCAGCCCTGGAGGGACGGCCAAAAACATTCAGTACTTC
.	TRBV5-1	TRBJ1-3	.	CASSTTQGSGNTIYF	TGCGCCAGCAGCACGACACAGGGCTCTGGAAACACCATATATTTT
TRBD2	TRBV15	TRBJ2-3	.	CATSSGSGSRTDTQYF	TGTGCCACCAGCAGCGGGAGCGGGAGCCGCACAGATACGCAGTATTTT
TRBD1	TRBV4-1	TRBJ1-4	.	CASSQGQGTTNEKLFF	TGCGCCAGCAGCCAAGGACAGGGGACGACTAATGAAAAACTGTTTTTT
.	TRBV6-4	TRBJ2-7	.	CASSDRGGLSYEQYF	TGTGCCAGCAGTGACAGGGGGGGGTTGTCCTACGAGCAGTACTTC
.	TRBV19	TRBJ2-3	.	CASRGTFSSTDTQYF	TGTGCCAGTAGGGGGACTTTTTCTAGCACAGATACGCAGTATTTT
.	TRBV28	TRBJ2-3	.	CASSSGGATDTQYF	TGTGCCAGCTCAAGTGGCGGGGCGACAGATACGCAGTATTTT
.	TRBV3-1/TRBV3-2	TRBJ1-1	.	CASSPWGWAEAFF	TGTGCCAGCAGCCCGTGGGGCTGGGCTGAAGCTTTCTTT
.	TRBV20-1	TRBJ2-4	.	CSVRGRDIQYF	TGCAGTGTCAGGGGTAGGGACATTCAGTACTTC
.	TRBV29-1	TRBJ1-1	.	CSVKPGSAGTEAFF	TGCAGCGTTAAGCCGGGATCCGCGGGTACTGAAGCTTTCTTT
.	TRBV15	TRBJ1-2	.	CATSRDRVGELGYTF	TGTGCCACCAGCAGAGACAGGGTCGGAGAGTTAGGCTACACCTTC
TRBD1	TRBV2	TRBJ2-7	.	CASKAVRGTTYEQYF	TGTGCCAGCAAGGCGGTCAGGGGGACAACCTACGAGCAGTACTTC
TRBD1	TRBV30	TRBJ1-3	.	CAWSTGYGNTIYF	TGTGCCTGGTCGACAGGGTACGGAAACACCATATATTTT
.	TRBV3-1/TRBV3-2	TRBJ1-6	.	CASSQVWQGSSPLHF	TGTGCCAGCAGCCAAGTCTGGCAGGGAAGTTCACCCCTCCACTTT
TRBD1	TRBV5-1	TRBJ2-7	many	CASSYRQGPYEQYF	TGCGCCAGCAGCTACCGACAGGGCCCCTACGAGCAGTACTTC
TRBD2	TRBV24-1	TRBJ2-3	.	CATSAAGGTDTQYF	TGTGCCACCAGTGCGGCGGGAGGGACAGATACGCAGTATTTT
.	TRBV3-1/TRBV3-2	TRBJ1-1	few	CASSPLQVNTEAFF	TGTGCCAGCAGCCCATTACAGGTGAACACTGAAGCTTTCTTT
TRBD1	TRBV5-1	TRBJ1-5	.	CASRPYPGQGSQPQHF	TGCGCCAGCAGACCTTACCCGGGACAGGGGTCCCAGCCCCAGCATTTT
TRBD1	TRBV28	TRBJ2-7	once	CASSFPGQSYEQYF	TGTGCCAGCAGTTTCCCGGGACAGAGTTACGAGCAGTACTTC
.	TRBV28	TRBJ1-1	.	CASSGGFTEAFF	TGTGCCAGCAGTGGGGGGTTCACTGAAGCTTTCTTT
.	TRBV5-4	TRBJ2-7	once	CASSSPGQGYEQYF	TGTGCCAGCAGCTCTCCGGGACAAGGCTACGAGCAGTACTTC
TRBD1	TRBV9	TRBJ1-6	.	CASSKPGQTDSPLHF	TGTGCCAGCAGCAAACCGGGACAGACCGATTCACCCCTCCACTTT
.	TRBV18	TRBJ1-1	.	CASSPLNVPETEAFF	TGTGCCAGCTCACCACTGAACGTGCCTGAGACTGAAGCTTTCTTT
TRBD1	TRBV5-5	TRBJ1-2	.	CASSKPGQGVYGYTF	TGTGCCAGCAGCAAACCGGGACAGGGAGTCTATGGCTACACCTTC
TRBD2	TRBV24-1	TRBJ2-3	once	CATRRGGADTQYF	TGTGCCACCCGGCGGGGGGGCGCAGATACGCAGTATTTT
.	TRBV27	TRBJ1-6	.	CASSFHRNSPLHF	TGTGCCAGCAGTTTCCACAGGAATTCACCCCTCCACTTT
.	TRBV5-1	TRBJ2-5	.	CASSLGPLSGGETQYF	TGCGCCAGCAGCTTGGGACCCCTTTCTGGAGGAGAGACCCAGTACTTC
TRBD1	TRBV6-5	TRBJ1-4	.	CASSPGQGWNEKLFF	TGTGCCAGCAGCCCCGGACAGGGGTGGAATGAAAAACTGTTTTTT
TRBD2	TRBV25-1	TRBJ2-1	.	CASSSGGGAYNEQFF	TGTGCCAGCTCCTCCGGCGGGGGGGCCTACAATGAGCAGTTCTTC
.	TRBV7-3	TRBJ2-3	.	CASSLREQGRDTQYF	TGTGCCAGCAGCTTAAGAGAACAGGGTAGAGATACGCAGTATTTT
TRBD1	TRBV18	TRBJ1-4	.	CASSRRQGDNEKLFF	TGTGCCAGCTCCCGCCGACAGGGCGATAATGAAAAACTGTTTTTT
TRBD2	TRBV9	TRBJ2-1	.	CASSRGLADYNEQFF	TGTGCCAGCAGCAGGGGACTAGCGGACTACAATGAGCAGTTCTTC
.	TRBV11-2	TRBJ1-2	many	CASSLGGGGYTF	TGTGCCAGCAGCTTGGGGGGAGGAGGCTACACCTTC
.	TRBV5-5	TRBJ2-6	.	CASSSGRTFSGANVLTF	TGTGCCAGCAGCTCGGGAAGGACGTTCTCTGGGGCCAACGTCCTGACTTTC
TRBD2	TRBV7-2	TRBJ2-7	.	CASSSRGPSGSRELYEQYF	TGTGCCAGCAGCTCGCGAGGCCCTAGCGGGAGTAGGGAGCTTTACGAGCAGTACTTC
TRBD1	TRBV5-1	TRBJ1-1	.	CASSSGTGRIEAFF	TGCGCCAGCAGCTCCGGGACAGGGCGTATTGAAGCTTTCTTT
TRBD2	TRBV5-1	TRBJ2-7	.	CASSLRLSGGLGSYEQYF	TGCGCCAGCAGCCTTCGACTTAGCGGGGGGCTCGGGTCCTACGAGCAGTACTTC
TRBD1	TRBV6-5	TRBJ1-2	few	CASSSARTGIYGYTF	TGTGCCAGCAGTTCCGCAAGGACAGGGATCTATGGCTACACCTTC
.	TRBV7-6	TRBJ2-1	.	CASSSRLRLARGRYEQFF	TGTGCCAGCAGCTCTAGACTGAGACTCGCCCGGGGGAGGTATGAGCAGTTCTTC
TRBD2	TRBV9	TRBJ2-1	.	CASSVSLTSGSSEQFF	TGTGCCAGCAGCGTATCCTTAACTAGCGGGAGTTCGGAGCAGTTCTTC